Shown below are 25 T cell receptor beta chains from a single sample sequenced in a study of blood T cell repertoires in COVID-19. Profiled with immunoSEQ multiplex PCR; TCRdb holds only in-frame clones, not every one. Of under 500,000 clones listed, about 89% were seen once; the top ten hold roughly 4.3%. Sequenced material: peripheral blood. These TCRs come from a woman in her twenties or thirties with acute or convalescent COVID-19.

V gene TRBV2 combines with J gene TRBJ1-4; D unclear. V was pared by 7 bases and J by 5 bases, with 11 bases between. There are 13 residues in the CDR3. Germline CDR1 SNHLY, CDR2 FYNNEI. For the CDR3, the DNA is TGTGCCAGCAAAAAGTTACTAAATGAAAAACTGTTTTTT. Translation gives CASKKLLNEKLFF.

V usage is TRBV5-1 and J usage is TRBJ2-5; 9 bases align to TRBD1. CDR1 is SGHRS, CDR2 YFSETQ, per germline. V shed 4 bases, J shed 4 bases, and the junction held 5 bases outside the gene matches. This CDR3 has 14 amino acids. This CDR3 is CASSGGQGGETQYF. The CDR3 coding sequence is TGCGCCAGCAGCGGGGGACAGGGAGGAGAGACCCAGTACTTC.

The V call is TRBV19, the J call TRBJ2-1; 11 nucleotides match TRBD1. The V segment lost 2 bases and the J segment 9 bases; nucleotides outside the gene matches: 9. Looked up from germline, CDR1 is LNHDA and CDR2 is SQIVND (reference sequence). The CDR3 covers 16 residues. The CDR3 protein is CASSISLGTGGSEQFF. In DNA, the CDR3 is TGTGCCAGTAGTATAAGTTTGGGGACAGGGGGAAGTGAGCAGTTCTTC.

The chain joins TRBV19 to TRBJ1-3; no clear D. V was trimmed by 7 bases and J by 0 bases, leaving 19 bases between them. The germline gives CDR1 LNHDA, CDR2 SQIVND (reference sequence). There are 17 residues in the CDR3. CDR3 nucleotides: TGTGCCAGTACCGTACGCCTTAATCCGAGCTCTGGAAACACCATATATTTT. Translation gives CASTVRLNPSSGNTIYF.

This clone was recorded only once. The chain combines TRBV25-1 with TRBJ1-6; D is unclear. CDR1 and CDR2 (germline): MGHDK, SYGVNS. The CDR3 loop spans 13 amino acids. V dropped 7 bases and J dropped 4 bases, with 8 bases sitting between them. The CDR3 reads CASNGGYNSPLHF. In DNA, the CDR3 is TGTGCCAGCAACGGCGGGTATAATTCACCCCTCCACTTT.

The V gene is TRBV27, the J gene TRBJ2-3, with 8 bases that match TRBD1. V was clipped by 2 bases and J by 3 bases; unmatched bases: 7. This CDR3 contains 16 residues. CDR1 and CDR2 (germline): MNHEY, SMNVEV (reference sequence). As DNA, the CDR3 is TGTGCCAGCAGTTTAACGGACAGGGTTTGGACAGATACGCAGTATTTT. As protein: CASSLTDRVWTDTQYF.

V usage is TRBV9 and J usage is TRBJ1-3; 7 bases map to TRBD1. Germline CDR1 is SGDLS and CDR2 is YYNGEE. The ends lost 6 bases at V and 4 bases at J; junction bases unmatched: 10. This CDR3 is built from 15 residues. The DNA for the CDR3 is TGTGCCAGCACCGAAGAGGGGGCGAGGGGAAACACCATATATTTT. Its translation is CASTEEGARGNTIYF.

V is TRBV9 and J is TRBJ2-7, with D perhaps TRBD1 (7 bases). With 4 bases removed from V and 3 bases from J, the gap between germline ends came to 14 bases. The CDR3 has 14 residues. The germline V gene encodes CDR1 SGDLS and CDR2 YYNGEE. CDR3 sequence reads: CASSPQGGIYEQYF. For the CDR3, the DNA is TGTGCCAGCAGCCCGCAGGGGGGAATCTACGAGCAGTACTTC.

The chain links TRBV3-1 (or the pseudogene TRBV3-2) to TRBJ1-4; 7 bases fit TRBD1. The CDR3 runs to 19 residues. Germline assignment: CDR1 LGHDT and CDR2 YNNKEL (reference sequence). V shed 3 bases and J 8 bases; nucleotides not matched to a gene: 21. The CDR3 protein is CASSQEHWAHRGAGEKLFF. In nucleotides, the CDR3 is TGTGCCAGCAGCCAGGAACATTGGGCCCACAGGGGCGCTGGCGAAAAACTGTTTTTT.

The chain carries TRBV7-3 and TRBJ2-1; TRBD2 agrees at 7 bases. The V gene's germline CDR1 is SGHTA and CDR2 FQGTGA. The CDR3 is 17 residues long. V shed 1 base and J 0 bases; nucleotides not matched to a gene: 6. CDR3 nucleotides: TGTGCCAGCAGCTTAATGGCGCGGGAGAGCTCCTACAATGAGCAGTTCTTC. This codes for CASSLMARESSYNEQFF.

The J gene is TRBJ2-3, the V gene TRBV4-2; 10 bases are shared with TRBD2. V was pared by 0 bases and J by 5 bases, with 5 bases of the junction left unmatched. In germline, CDR1 is LGHNA, CDR2 YNFKEQ. CDR3 size: 16 residues. The CDR3 spells CASSQETSGAGDTQYF. The CDR3 DNA follows: TGTGCCAGCAGCCAAGAAACTAGCGGGGCCGGAGATACGCAGTATTTT.

Only a few counts were recorded for this clone. The chain joins TRBV25-1 to TRBJ2-2; D might be TRBD2 (6 bases). CDR3 size: 14 residues. Germline lookup yields CDR1 MGHDK and CDR2 SYGVNS. Trimming took 4 bases from V and 0 from J, leaving 6 bases between them. DNA of the CDR3: TGTGCCAGCAGTGGCGGGGCGAACACCGGGGAGCTGTTTTTT. Protein: CASSGGANTGELFF.

V gene TRBV21-1 combines with J gene TRBJ1-1; TRBD1 is taken as the D call from the table, unchecked against the DNA. TRBV21-1 is designated a pseudogene. The CDR3 length is 12 residues. CDR3 sequence (DNA): TGTGCCAGCAGCACCACAGTCACTGAAGCTTTCTTT. It encodes CASSTTVTEAFF.

The chain carries TRBV27 and TRBJ2-1, with TRBD1 identical over 8 bases. Per the germline V gene, CDR1 is MNHEY and CDR2 is SMNVEV (reference sequence). The CDR3 has 18 residues. V lost 8 bases and J lost 0; bases outside the gene matches: 15. The CDR3 DNA reads TGTGCCAGCTCCCACCAGGGGGCCATGTTGAGCTCCTACAATGAGCAGTTCTTC. Its translation is CASSHQGAMLSSYNEQFF.

This chain joins TRBV11-2 and TRBJ2-5, with TRBD2 identical over 9 bases. V lost 3 bases, J lost 5 bases, and 10 bases stayed unmatched. Germline CDR1 and CDR2: SGHAT and FQNNGV. The CDR3 runs to 16 residues. For the CDR3, the DNA is TGTGCCAGCAGCTTGCCGGAGGCGGGGGGGCAGGAGACCCAGTACTTC. It codes for CASSLPEAGGQETQYF.

The genes are TRBV28 and TRBJ2-1, with TRBD1 matching over 7 bases. This CDR3 is 16 amino acids long. J lost 0 bases, V lost 6 bases, and 8 bases had no gene match. Germline V gives CDR1 MDHEN, CDR2 SYDVKM. CDR3 nucleotides: TGTGCCAGCAGAAACAGGGGCGCGAGCTCCTACAATGAGCAGTTCTTC. It yields the protein CASRNRGASSYNEQFF.

The chain employs TRBV5-1 and TRBJ2-7; possible D gene TRBD1, 6 bases. Germline assignment: CDR1 SGHRS and CDR2 YFSETQ. V was shortened by 0 bases and J by 4 bases, with 14 bases between the two germline ends. The CDR3 consists of 15 residues. CDR3 nucleotides: TGCGCCAGCAGCTTGGGGCAGGGGAGCGGATACGAGCAGTACTTC. This translates into CASSLGQGSGYEQYF.

The rearrangement joins TRBV7-6 to TRBJ1-1, with unresolved D. The germline CDR1 and CDR2 sequences are SGHVS and FNYEAQ. The V end was cut by 0 bases, the J end by 2 bases, with 13 bases between. This CDR3 has 16 residues. The CDR3 loop is CASSLAIGSGNTEAFF. CDR3 DNA sequence: TGTGCCAGCAGCTTAGCGATTGGCTCAGGCAACACTGAAGCTTTCTTT.

The V call is TRBV5-1, the J call TRBJ2-5, with D possibly being TRBD1 (6 bases). The CDR3 has 15 residues. Germline loops: CDR1 SGHRS, CDR2 YFSETQ. V was trimmed by 0 bases and J by 1 base, leaving 10 bases between them. For the CDR3, the DNA is TGCGCCAGCAGCTTGGGGGGGCGCCCCCAAGAGACCCAGTACTTC. Protein product: CASSLGGRPQETQYF. Full variable domain (rest looked up from reference TRBV5-1 and TRBJ2-5): KAGVTQTPRYLIKTRGQQVTLSCSPISGHRSVSWYQQTPGQGLQFLFEYFSETQRNKGNFPGRFSGRQFSNSRSEMNVSTLELGDSALYLCASSLGGRPQETQYFGPGTRLLVL.

The gene calls are TRBV6-5 and TRBJ1-2; no clear D. The ends were cut back, 6 bases at V and 8 bases at J, with 22 bases in the middle. The CDR3 spans 15 residues. Germline V gene lookup returns CDR1 MNHEY and CDR2 SVGAGI. CDR3 in amino acids: CASRAHNTGSRGYTF. CDR3 DNA sequence: TGTGCCAGCAGGGCACACAATACCGGGTCCAGAGGCTACACCTTC.

V usage is TRBV6-5 and J usage is TRBJ1-4; TRBD1 agrees at 12 bases. The germline gives CDR1 MNHEY, CDR2 SVGAGI. The CDR3 loop spans 15 amino acids. Unmatched junction bases numbered 4, after V lost 8 bases and J lost 3 bases. The DNA for the CDR3 is TGTGCCAGCGGCGGGACAGGGGGCCCTAATGAAAAACTGTTTTTT. Residues: CASGGTGGPNEKLFF.

The chain links TRBV30 to TRBJ1-2; D is ambiguous. The CDR3 is 12 residues long. The germline V gene has CDR1 GTSNPN and CDR2 SVGIG (reference sequence). V was pared by 3 bases and J by 4 bases, with 9 bases between. The CDR3 DNA sequence: TGTGCCTGGAGCGCGAACAGCTATGGCTACACCTTC. Translated: CAWSANSYGYTF.

The chain recombines TRBV15 with TRBJ1-5; 10 bases agree with TRBD1. CDR1 is LNHNV, CDR2 YYDKDF, per germline (reference sequence). J gave up 6 bases and V 11 bases, and 7 bases lay outside the gene matches. The CDR3 covers 13 residues. The CDR3 region is CAAGDRGLQPQHF. Written as DNA, the CDR3 is TGTGCCGCCGGAGACAGGGGGCTTCAGCCCCAGCATTTT.

This clone was recorded only once. The chain uses TRBV12-5 and TRBJ2-5; D is unresolved. The CDR3 has 12 residues. V lost 7 bases, J lost 5 bases, and 11 bases lay in between. The V gene's germline CDR1 is LGHNT and CDR2 FRNRAP. DNA for the CDR3: TGTGCTAGTGCCGTCGACGGGGAGACCCAGTACTTC. Amino acids: CASAVDGETQYF.

This clone was picked up one time. The chain carries TRBV3-1 (or the pseudogene TRBV3-2) and TRBJ1-2; 7 positions agree with TRBD1. The V gene's germline CDR1 is LGHDT and CDR2 YNNKEL (reference sequence). The CDR3 is 16 amino acids. Trimming removed 0 bases from V and 2 bases from J; junction bases left unmatched: 6. CDR3 DNA: TGTGCCAGCAGCCAAGATTTAAAGGGGGCGAACTATGGCTACACCTTC. It encodes CASSQDLKGANYGYTF.